One and the same sample provided the 10 T cell receptor beta chains below, sequenced in a study of shared clonotypes between healthy human individuals. TCRdb's table, derived via immunoSEQ multiplex PCR, lists solely in-frame clones and lacks some. The repertoire holds over 2,000,000 clones, with about 93% as singletons. Naive CD8 cells lacked CD45RO, underwent positive selection for CCR7 and left out terminally differentiated effector memory CD45RA+ cells. Sequenced input: naive CD8+ T cells from PBMCs. The receptors were gathered from a man between 18 and 29 years old in good health. Some clones in this sample may be carry-over from other donors' samples.

The chain has TRBV7-3 and TRBJ2-5; 10 nucleotides agree with TRBD1. CDR1 and CDR2 from the germline V gene are SGHTA and FQGTGA. The CDR3 extends over 15 amino acids. V was pared by 5 bases and J by 5 bases, with 8 bases of the junction left unmatched. In DNA form, the CDR3 reads TGTGCCAGCAGCCGGACAGGGGGTATTCGGGAGACCCAGTACTTC. It yields the protein CASSRTGGIRETQYF.

This clone came up a few times. The J gene is TRBJ1-4, the V gene TRBV28, with 10 bases aligning to TRBD1. This CDR3 is built from 15 residues. Germline loops: CDR1 MDHEN, CDR2 SYDVKM. Trimming cost V 3 bases and J 6 bases; bases outside gene matches: 4. DNA of the CDR3: TGTGCCAGCAGTTTCCGGGACAGGGGCTATGAAAAACTGTTTTTT. Protein: CASSFRDRGYEKLFF.

This chain uses TRBV19 with TRBJ1-1; maybe TRBD1 (5 bases). Germline V gene sequence: CDR1 LNHDA, CDR2 SQIVND (reference sequence). The CDR3 has 15 amino acids. V lost 0 bases, J lost 4 bases, and 12 bases lay in between. The CDR3 here is CASSIDPGDRTEAFF. CDR3 in DNA: TGTGCCAGTAGTATAGATCCGGGGGACCGCACTGAAGCTTTCTTT.

The chain joins TRBV28 to TRBJ1-1, with D maybe TRBD1 (6 bases). The CDR3 consists of 13 residues. V dropped 5 bases and J dropped 4 bases, with 11 bases sitting between them. The germline V gene has CDR1 MDHEN and CDR2 SYDVKM. The DNA of the CDR3 is TGTGCCAGCAGTCGGGACAACCCCACTGAAGCTTTCTTT. It encodes CASSRDNPTEAFF.

This chain links TRBV27 with TRBJ2-7, with a tentative D call TRBD1 (6 bases). The germline V gene has CDR1 MNHEY and CDR2 SMNVEV (reference sequence). The ends were cut back, 9 bases at V and 4 bases at J, with 16 bases in the middle. This CDR3 contains 13 residues. CDR3 sequence (DNA): TGTGCCAGACTGGGGACACCCACTTACGAGCAGTACTTC. The encoded protein is CARLGTPTYEQYF.

This chain links TRBV19 with TRBJ2-7; 7 nucleotides align to TRBD1. From germline, CDR1 is LNHDA and CDR2 SQIVND (reference sequence). CDR3 length: 17 amino acids. The junction had 12 bases not matched to a gene; V was cut back by 4 bases and J by 0 bases. The CDR3 sequence is CASSKDREGISSYEQYF. DNA for the CDR3: TGTGCCAGTAGTAAAGACAGGGAAGGAATAAGCTCCTACGAGCAGTACTTC.

About this clone: Other DNA sequences in the same sample also yield this CDR3. The chain links TRBV19 to TRBJ1-5; possibly TRBD1 for D (5 bases). The length of the CDR3 is 14 residues. Trimming cost V 3 bases and J 2 bases, with 8 bases left between them. The V gene's germline CDR1 is LNHDA and CDR2 SQIVND (reference sequence). The CDR3 nucleotides are TGTGCCAGTAGTATCTGGGGCGGCAATCAGCCCCAGCATTTT. Its translation is CASSIWGGNQPQHF.

V usage is TRBV19 and J usage is TRBJ1-5; D unclear. CDR3 length: 15 residues. Germline V lookup: CDR1 LNHDA, CDR2 SQIVND (reference sequence). V was pared by 1 base and J by 1 base, with 8 bases between. DNA for the CDR3: TGTGCCAGTAGTATAGGGGTTGGGAGCAATCAGCCCCAGCATTTT. Encoded protein: CASSIGVGSNQPQHF.

The chain combines TRBV28 with TRBJ1-4, with unresolved D. Germline V gives CDR1 MDHEN, CDR2 SYDVKM. The CDR3 is 15 residues long. Trimming shortened V by 2 bases and J by 3 bases, and 10 bases separated the two germline ends. The CDR3 DNA reads TGTGCCAGCAGTTTAAGAATGAACCCTAATGAAAAACTGTTTTTT. Protein: CASSLRMNPNEKLFF.

The CDR3 coding sequence is TGCGCCAGCAGTGATCAGCGGGAGGGCCTTTGGAATGAGCAGTTCTTC. Amino acid sequence: CASSDQREGLWNEQFF. The chain links TRBV10-1 to TRBJ2-1; 10 bases are a match to TRBD2. After removal of 3 bases from V and 7 bases from J, the junction contained 9 bases not matched to a gene. CDR1 and CDR2 from the germline V gene are WNHNN and SYGVQD (reference sequence). This CDR3 is built from 16 residues.